A single sample is the source of the 12 T cell receptor beta chains below, sequenced in a study of T cell responses to AZD1222 COVID-19 vaccine. TCRdb keeps only in-frame clones here, not all; method: immunoSEQ multiplex PCR. The sample includes some 120,000 clones, 70% to 90% of them seen just once. The sequences come from peripheral blood, collected on day 0 of AZD1222 vaccination. These receptors originate from an adult in good health.

The J gene is TRBJ1-2, the V gene TRBV19; TRBD1 matches 8 bases. The CDR3 totals 17 residues. From germline, CDR1 is LNHDA and CDR2 SQIVND (reference sequence). V lost 1 base to trimming and J lost 0 bases; unmatched junction nucleotides: 7. CDR3 coding DNA: TGTGCCAGTAGTATAGGGGACAGGACACCGACTAACTATGGCTACACCTTC. Its translation: CASSIGDRTPTNYGYTF.

The rearrangement joins TRBV12-3 or TRBV12-4 to TRBJ1-2; weak D call: TRBD1 (6 bases). Trimming left V 8 bases short and J 2 bases short, with 12 bases between. The CDR3 covers 13 residues. This CDR3 is CASGRGRNYGYTF. CDR3 coding DNA: TGTGCCAGCGGACGGGGGCGCAACTATGGCTACACCTTC.

This clone showed up just once. The chain links TRBV11-2 to TRBJ1-4; 11 nucleotides align to TRBD1. V dropped 0 bases and J dropped 14; count of bases not matched to a gene: 5. The germline gives CDR1 SGHAT, CDR2 FQNNGV. This CDR3 region has 14 residues. DNA of the CDR3: TGTGCCAGCAGCTTAGACAGGACAGGGGGCCAGCTGTTTTTT. Translated, it gives CASSLDRTGGQLFF.

The chain uses TRBV11-3 and TRBJ2-7; 11 bases are shared with TRBD2. CDR3 length equals 14 residues. Germline CDR1 is SGHNT and CDR2 is YENEEA. V lost 6 bases and J lost 4; bases outside the gene matches: 5. This CDR3 is CASRISGGAYEQYF. CDR3 nucleotides: TGTGCCAGCAGAATTAGCGGGGGGGCATACGAGCAGTACTTC.

The chain has TRBV7-2 and TRBJ2-7; TRBD2 aligns across 7 bases. J lost 4 bases, V lost 1 base, and 7 bases had no gene match. CDR3 length equals 15 residues. Per germline, CDR1 SGHTA and CDR2 FQGNSA. Here the CDR3 reads CASSLEPSGGYEQYF. CDR3 bases: TGTGCCAGCAGCTTAGAGCCTAGCGGAGGGTACGAGCAGTACTTC. The variable domain in full, with the rest retrieved from reference TRBV7-2 and TRBJ2-7, is GAGVSQSPSNKVTEKGKDVELRCDPISGHTALYWYRQSLGQGLEFLIYFQGNSAPDKSGLPSDRFSAERTGGSVSTLTIQRTQQEDSAVYLCASSLEPSGGYEQYFGPGTRLTVT.

In DNA, the CDR3 is TGTGCCAGCAGCTTCGACACGACTGAGACCCAGTACTTC. Translating gives CASSFDTTETQYF. The rearrangement links TRBV7-9 to TRBJ2-5; no definite D call. Per germline, CDR1 SEHNR and CDR2 FQNEAQ (reference sequence). Trimming cost V 3 bases and J 5 bases, with 10 bases left between them. CDR3 length: 13 amino acids.

The chain combines TRBV12-5 with TRBJ1-4, with a tentative D call TRBD1 (5 bases). Germline V gene data show CDR1 as LGHNT and CDR2 as FRNRAP. The CDR3 has 13 amino acids. CDR3 nucleotides: TGTGCGCCCGGGACGGCAACTAATGAAAAACTGTTTTTT. Its protein is CAPGTATNEKLFF.

The CDR3 region has the DNA TGTGCCAGCAGCTTAGATGGACAGCTCTCTGGAAACACCATATATTTT. This sequence encodes CASSLDGQLSGNTIYF. V is TRBV11-2 and J is TRBJ1-3; perhaps TRBD1 as D (6 bases). CDR1 is SGHAT, CDR2 FQNNGV, per germline. V lost 0 bases and J 0 bases, leaving 9 bases between the germline ends. This CDR3 region has 16 residues.

The V and J genes are TRBV18 and TRBJ1-2, with a possible D match to TRBD1 (6 bases). Germline V lookup: CDR1 KGHSH, CDR2 LQKENI. The CDR3 runs to 14 residues. The V and J ends lost 5 bases and 4 bases respectively, with 14 bases between them. The DNA for the CDR3 is TGTGCCAGCTCAACCCAAGGACAGATCTATGGCTACACCTTC. This translates into CASSTQGQIYGYTF.

In its sample, this clone was seen once. The V gene is TRBV7-9, the J gene TRBJ2-5; tentatively, D is TRBD1 (5 bases). CDR3 size: 16 residues. Germline V gene sequence: CDR1 SEHNR, CDR2 FQNEAQ (reference sequence). V dropped 3 bases and J dropped 0 bases, with 14 bases sitting between them. The CDR3 sequence is CASSFGRAAYQETQYF. CDR3 bases: TGTGCCAGCAGCTTTGGCAGGGCCGCCTACCAAGAGACCCAGTACTTC.

In this sample, this clone turned up once. The V call is TRBV7-9, the J call TRBJ1-3; D not resolved. This CDR3 is built from 14 residues. Germline loops: CDR1 SEHNR, CDR2 FQNEAQ (reference sequence). V lost 2 bases and J lost 1, with 6 bases in between. CDR3 bases: TGTGCCAGCAGCTTAACGGGTTCTGGAAACACCATATATTTT. Protein: CASSLTGSGNTIYF.

This sequence joins TRBV2 and TRBJ1-6; D unclear. Germline values: CDR1 SNHLY, CDR2 FYNNEI. Trimming pared 3 bases from V and 5 bases from J, leaving 11 bases between. CDR3 length equals 15 residues. As DNA, the CDR3 is TGTGCCAGCAGTGATGGTGGCCAGCATAATTCACCCCTCCACTTT. It specifies CASSDGGQHNSPLHF.